The source of this T cell receptor beta chain is a study of blood T cell repertoires in COVID-19. V gave up 6 bases and J gave up 4 bases; unmatched junction bases: 4. Germline V gene data show CDR1 as MDHEN and CDR2 as SYDVKM. The CDR3 covers 14 residues. The data were produced by immunoSEQ multiplex PCR, yet TCRdb's version contains in-frame clones alone and is incomplete. The sample holds some 400,000 clones; about 89% are singletons and the top ten take over 2%. As concerns this clone: The sample contains more than one DNA sequence encoding this CDR3.

The J gene is TRBJ1-3, the V gene TRBV28; 9 bases map to TRBD1. This sequence was found in a woman aged 55-69 years with COVID-19, enrolled during active disease. The sample was peripheral blood. The CDR3: CASRPTGGGNTIYF. The CDR3 bases are TGTGCCAGCAGACCCACAGGGGGCGGAAACACCATATATTTT.